The TCR beta chain under discussion was sequenced for a study of T cell changes during pregnancy in multiple sclerosis (dated by TCRdb to the late 2010s). As for the study more broadly: The study examined how the T cell repertoire changed over the course of pregnancy in women with multiple sclerosis.

The cysteine opens and the phenylalanine closes a CDR3 of 15 amino acids. The DNA shown is the 45-base CDR3, in frame from base 1. According to the germline V gene, CDR1 reads SGDLS and CDR2 reads YYNGEE. V has 4 bases trimmed and J has 2 bases trimmed; junction bases matching no gene number 3. The method was the immunoSEQ multiplex PCR assay. TCRdb re-hosts the immuneACCESS table, in-frame sequences only. Its copies lack some clones; in the studies checked, an unresolved V gene accounts for under half of them, and the cause for the rest is not known. The sample contains about 87,000 clones, just under 95% of them found a single time. The ten largest clones capture around 1.4% of the sample. On this clone: Its antigen remains unidentified. Per-base qualities were not stored, and no clone one base away is much larger.

The source was peripheral blood, collected in the third trimester of pregnancy. In this chain, TRBV9 is recombined with TRBJ2-1; 10 bases in the middle match TRBD2. The sequence was obtained from a female donor in good health, enrolled as a control in a pregnancy study. This receptor carries the CDR3 CASSLTSGTYNEQFF. The DNA sequence reads TGTGCCAGCAGCTTAACTAGCGGGACCTACAATGAGCAGTTCTTC.